Reported below is one T cell receptor beta chain. Its target is not known. This specimen belongs to a study of OX40 agonist ivuxolimab in advanced cancers. Whole-study results and caveats: In the 0.1-3.0 mg/kg groups, partial responders showed among the lowest expansion. Both blood CD4+ and CD8+ T cells showed clonal growth by week 6 at 0.1 to 3.0 mg/kg.

The method was immunoSEQ multiplex PCR; TCRdb's version includes in-frame clones alone and lacks a portion of them. The sample has some 80,000 clones, around 85% seen once; the top ten hold just under 2%. The germline V and J ends were trimmed by 7 bases and 3 bases, with 9 bases remaining between them. The CDR3 sequence is 12 residues long. Per germline, CDR1 SNHLY and CDR2 FYNNEI. The rearrangement links TRBV2 to TRBJ1-2; no reliable D call. Source: CD4+ or CD8+ T cells sorted from blood, taken in a trial of the OX40 agonist ivuxolimab. This clonotype originated in an adult with an advanced solid tumor such as melanoma, head and neck, liver or kidney cancer. DNA of the CDR3: TGTGCCAGCAAGGCCCTCTACTATGGCTACACCTTC. Its protein is CASKALYYGYTF.